The clone carrying this T cell receptor beta chain has a count of ten or more. TCRdb recomputed clones from the PCR reads via MiXCR. The data hold around 24,000 clones, with roughly 21% observed a single time. Thyroid surgery took place with no prior treatment in any patient. The record originates from a study of metastatic and nonmetastatic thyroid tumors. Study at large: Repertoire data that came from the blood and tumor or nodule tissue of malignant and benign thyroid patients were compared.

The V gene's germline CDR1 is SQVTM and CDR2 ANQGSEA. The CDR3 runs 13 residues. The junction had 10 bases not matched to a gene; V was cut back by 6 bases and J by 15 bases. The gene calls are TRBV29-1 and TRBJ2-1; TRBD2 aligns across 14 bases. The sequence came from a male donor with papillary thyroid cancer or a benign thyroid nodule (not recorded which). Some clones in this sample may be carry-over from other donors' samples. Sequencing was carried out using blood. The chain's CDR3 is CSVDTGTSGSLFF. The DNA for the CDR3 is TGCAGCGTAGACACCGGGACTAGCGGGAGTCTGTTCTTC.